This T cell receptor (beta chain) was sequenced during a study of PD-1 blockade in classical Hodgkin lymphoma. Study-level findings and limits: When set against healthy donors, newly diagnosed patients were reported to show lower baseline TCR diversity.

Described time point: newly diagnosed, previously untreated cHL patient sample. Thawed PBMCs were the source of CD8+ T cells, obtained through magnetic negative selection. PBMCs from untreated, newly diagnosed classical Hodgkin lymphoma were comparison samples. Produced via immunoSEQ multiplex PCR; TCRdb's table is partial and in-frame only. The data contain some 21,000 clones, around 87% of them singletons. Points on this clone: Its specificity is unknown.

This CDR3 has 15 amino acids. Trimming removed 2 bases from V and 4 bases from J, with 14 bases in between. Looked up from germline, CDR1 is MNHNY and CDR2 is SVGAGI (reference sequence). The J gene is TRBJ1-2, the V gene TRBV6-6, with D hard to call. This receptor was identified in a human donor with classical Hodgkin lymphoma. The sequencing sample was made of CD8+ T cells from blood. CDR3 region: CASSYSRRGVYGYTF. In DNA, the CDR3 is TGTGCCAGCAGTTACAGTCGTCGAGGTGTCTATGGCTACACCTTC.